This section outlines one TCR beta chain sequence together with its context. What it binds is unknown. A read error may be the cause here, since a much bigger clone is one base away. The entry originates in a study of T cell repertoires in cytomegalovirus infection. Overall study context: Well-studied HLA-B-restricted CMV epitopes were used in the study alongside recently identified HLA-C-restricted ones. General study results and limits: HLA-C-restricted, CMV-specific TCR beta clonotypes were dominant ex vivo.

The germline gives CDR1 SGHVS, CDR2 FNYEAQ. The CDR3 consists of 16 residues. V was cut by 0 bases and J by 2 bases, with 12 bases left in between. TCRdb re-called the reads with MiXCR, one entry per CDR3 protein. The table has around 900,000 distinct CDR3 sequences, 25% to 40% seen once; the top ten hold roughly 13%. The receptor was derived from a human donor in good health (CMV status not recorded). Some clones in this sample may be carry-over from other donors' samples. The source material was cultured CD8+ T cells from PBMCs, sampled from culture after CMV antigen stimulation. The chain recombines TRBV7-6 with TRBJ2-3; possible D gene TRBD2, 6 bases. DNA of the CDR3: TGTGCCAGCAGCTTAGCGGGCGGGGACCTCACAGATACGCAGTATTTT. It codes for CASSLAGGDLTDTQYF.